This section outlines one T cell receptor (beta chain) sequence together with its context. These data originate in a study of T-cell memory formation after mild COVID-19. MiXCR was run by TCRdb on the 5' RACE reads, yielding one entry per CDR3 protein. The profile shows 350,000 to 500,000 distinct CDR3 sequences, roughly 18% of them singletons. Trimming cost V 4 bases and J 4 bases; bases outside gene matches: 7. The V gene's germline CDR1 is LNHNV and CDR2 YYDKDF (reference sequence). This CDR3 spans 14 amino acids. The chain has TRBV15 and TRBJ2-7; 7 nucleotides align to TRBD1. The receptor comes from a man between 18 and 35 years old who had mild COVID-19 (a few samples of this study predate the infection). Cell type and time point are not known. The source material was PBMCs or a T cell subset sorted from them (not recorded which). The CDR3 DNA reads as TGTGCCACCAGCACCCGACAGGGACAGTACGAGCAGTACTTC. It encodes CATSTRQGQYEQYF.